This T cell receptor beta chain derives from a study of CD8 T cells in Susac syndrome. Study conclusions and caveats: Individuals included in the TCR sequencing and HLA analysis were acknowledged by the study to be relatively few in number.

The CDR3 has 17 amino acids. Per germline, CDR1 LGHDT and CDR2 YNNKEL (reference sequence). Unmatched junction bases numbered 11, after V lost 0 bases and J lost 4 bases. Only one count was recorded for this clonotype. As yet, its antigen is unknown. RNA in amounts of roughly 0.5 to 1 ug was reverse transcribed with random hexamers. TCRdb passed the immunoSEQ multiplex PCR reads through MiXCR, listing each CDR3 protein once. The data hold over 100,000 distinct CDR3 sequences, with roughly 97% observed a single time. The controls were healthy donors who were matched for age and sex. Negative isolation was used for CD8+ and CD4+ T cells and FACS enrichment for TEMRA cells.

The sequencing sample was made of CD4+ T cells from PBMCs. The V gene is TRBV3-1, the J gene TRBJ2-7, with 8 positions matching TRBD2. The sequence was obtained from a human donor in good health. The CDR3 region has the DNA TGTGCCAGCAGCCAAGAAGTTCTTTGGACTAGCCCTTACGAGCAGTACTTC. Residues: CASSQEVLWTSPYEQYF.